This T cell receptor beta chain was sequenced in a study of cytomegalovirus exposure and HLA in healthy donors. General study findings and limits: Most TCRs appeared rarely, but some public TCRs recurred in many donors. The likely explanation for a cluster of highly shared sequence variants was sequencing artifact.

Germline V CDR1 and CDR2: MNHEY, SVGAGI. This CDR3 spans 15 amino acids. Trimming removed 2 bases from V and 2 bases from J; junction bases left unmatched: 5. Both 60 Vbeta primers and 13 Jbeta primers went into the PCR. This table comes from immunoSEQ multiplex PCR, and its TCRdb copy is limited to in-frame clones, with some not included. The sample gives under 150,000 clones, roughly three fifths of which show up once; 8% to 10% is in the top ten. Details on this clone: Its target is not known.

The source of this sequence is a man aged 40-50 years in good health and CMV-seropositive. This chain links TRBV6-5 with TRBJ2-7; 8 bases are a match to TRBD1. The sequencing input was PBMCs. CDR3: CASSYAGTGTYEQYF. Written as DNA, the CDR3 is TGTGCCAGCAGTTACGCCGGGACAGGCACCTACGAGCAGTACTTC.